A selection of T cell receptor beta chains follows, all from one sample in a study of blood T cell repertoires in COVID-19. Libraries were prepared by immunoSEQ multiplex PCR; TCRdb keeps only in-frame clonotypes and omits some of them. The sample yields 76,000 or so clones, around nine tenths seen once. Specimen: peripheral blood. The source of these receptors is a human donor in a cohort sampled during active COVID-19. CDR3s include the opening cysteine and the closing phenylalanine or tryptophan. D genes are given only for firm matches. Clone size is not always given. Where it is, it says once, few, many or a class for expanded clones.

TGTGCCACCAGCAGAGCTAGTGTTGTGGGTGAAAAACTGTTTTTT	CATSRASVVGEKLFF	-	TRBV15	TRBJ1-4	-
TGTGCCAGCAGTGAAGGCTCCTCAGATACGCAGTATTTT	CASSEGSSDTQYF	-	TRBV25-1	TRBJ2-3	-
TGTGCCAGCAGCTCAACGCGACAGGGAAGGTCGGGTGGCTACACCTTC	CASSSTRQGRSGGYTF	-	TRBV5-6	TRBJ1-2	TRBD1
TGTGCCAGCAGCATTTGGCAATCTGGCTCTGGAAACACCATATATTTT	CASSIWQSGSGNTIYF	-	TRBV7-2	TRBJ1-3	-
TGCAGTGCCCCCTCTGGGGGCGGCTACACCTTC	CSAPSGGGYTF	once	TRBV20-1	TRBJ1-2	-
TGCGCCAGCAGAAAAAACCAGGCGCCATATGGCTACACCTTC	CASRKNQAPYGYTF	-	TRBV5-1	TRBJ1-2	-
TGTGCCAGCAGCCTAAGGGAGGCCTATGGCTACACCTTC	CASSLREAYGYTF	-	TRBV2	TRBJ1-2	-
TGTGCCAGCTCACCGCCAGGGGGCTATGGCTACACCTTC	CASSPPGGYGYTF	-	TRBV18	TRBJ1-2	TRBD1
TGTGCCAGCAGTGAAGTGGGAGGTCGCTCTGGCTACACCTTC	CASSEVGGRSGYTF	-	TRBV6-1	TRBJ1-2	-
TGTGCCAGCAGCTCTGGACTAGCGGGGGCGAACACCGGGGAGCTGTTTTTT	CASSSGLAGANTGELFF	-	TRBV11-3	TRBJ2-2	TRBD2
TGTGCCAGCAGCTTAGTGCTCGGGGGGGTTACAGATACGCAGTATTTT	CASSLVLGGVTDTQYF	-	TRBV11-2	TRBJ2-3	TRBD2
TGTGCCAGTAGTGACAGGGCGTCGGAGCCCCAGCATTTT	CASSDRASEPQHF	-	TRBV19	TRBJ1-5	TRBD1
TGTGCCAGCAGCTACAGGCTCAATGGCTACACCTTC	CASSYRLNGYTF	-	TRBV2	TRBJ1-2	-
TGTGCCAGCAGCCCCTCCGGGACTAGCGCGACCCAGTACTTC	CASSPSGTSATQYF	-	TRBV3-1/TRBV3-2	TRBJ2-5	TRBD2
TGCGCCAGCAGCCAAGGGAGGGGCCAGTCCTACGAGCAGTACTTC	CASSQGRGQSYEQYF	-	TRBV4-1	TRBJ2-7	-
TGCAGCGTTGGGGGGGGCCGAAACAATGAGCAGTTCTTC	CSVGGGRNNEQFF	-	TRBV29-1	TRBJ2-1	-
TGTGCCAGCAGCATCCGACTAGCGTTAAGGACAGATACGCAGTATTTT	CASSIRLALRTDTQYF	-	TRBV7-2	TRBJ2-3	TRBD2
TGTGCCAGCAGCCGCTCCGGGACTAAGAGGGTGGAGACCCAGTACTTC	CASSRSGTKRVETQYF	-	TRBV14	TRBJ2-5	TRBD2
TGTGCCAGCAGCTTAAGGGGACAGATGAACACTGAAGCTTTCTTT	CASSLRGQMNTEAFF	-	TRBV11-2	TRBJ1-1	TRBD1
TGTGCCAGCAGCGTAAGAATTGGACAGGGCACAGATACGCAGTATTTT	CASSVRIGQGTDTQYF	-	TRBV9	TRBJ2-3	TRBD1
TGTGCCAGCTCACCTATTGGACAGGGGGCTTCGGATACGCAGTATTTT	CASSPIGQGASDTQYF	-	TRBV18	TRBJ2-3	TRBD1
TGTGCCATCAGTGAGGTACAGGGGGCGCCCTACAATGAGCAGTTCTTC	CAISEVQGAPYNEQFF	-	TRBV10-3	TRBJ2-1	TRBD1
TGTGCCAGCAGCTCCCGGGACAGGGTGAATGAGCAGTTCTTC	CASSSRDRVNEQFF	-	TRBV11-1	TRBJ2-1	TRBD1
TGTGCCAGTACCCACAGGGGACATGGATCACCCCTCCACTTT	CASTHRGHGSPLHF	-	TRBV19	TRBJ1-6	TRBD1
TGTGCCAGCAGCTCACAGGGCGCCAAAAACATTCAGTACTTC	CASSSQGAKNIQYF	-	TRBV7-9	TRBJ2-4	-
TGCGCCAGCAGCTTGCTAGGGGATGGCCAGCCCCAGCATTTT	CASSLLGDGQPQHF	few	TRBV5-1	TRBJ1-5	-
TGTGCCAGCACGAAAGGTGGGCGACTAGCGGGGGGTAATTCAGATACGCAGTATTTT	CASTKGGRLAGGNSDTQYF	-	TRBV6-4	TRBJ2-3	TRBD2
TGTGCCATCAGTGATGTCTCAGGGATCAACGAGCAGTACTTC	CAISDVSGINEQYF	-	TRBV10-3	TRBJ2-7	-
TGTGCCAGCAGCTTAGGGGGGCTAGCTAACTATGGCTACACCTTC	CASSLGGLANYGYTF	-	TRBV7-9	TRBJ1-2	-
TGTGCCAGCAGCTTTTATGCTTGGACAGGGAGAGCGGGGCGAATGGATCTGTACTTC	CASSFYAWTGRAGRMDLYF	-	TRBV5-6	TRBJ2-7	-
TGTGCCAGCAGCTTAGCAAATGTAGCTAGCGGGGGAGATACGCAGTATTTT	CASSLANVASGGDTQYF	once	TRBV7-6	TRBJ2-3	TRBD2
TGTGCCAGCAGTGACAGTTATAATTCACCCCTCCACTTT	CASSDSYNSPLHF	-	TRBV2	TRBJ1-6	-
TGTGCCAGCTCACCACCCGGGGGAAAGGGAACGTTTGGAAACACCATATATTTT	CASSPPGGKGTFGNTIYF	once	TRBV18	TRBJ1-3	-
TGTGCCAGCAGCTCCCGGGACACGGTTTCACCCCTCCACTTT	CASSSRDTVSPLHF	-	TRBV7-8	TRBJ1-6	-
TGTGCCAGCAGCTTACGACAGGGGAGCGAAAAACTGTTTTTT	CASSLRQGSEKLFF	-	TRBV7-2	TRBJ1-4	TRBD1
TGTGCCAGCACTCATGACGGGTTTTCCAATTCACCCCTCCACTTT	CASTHDGFSNSPLHF	-	TRBV5-4	TRBJ1-6	-
TGTGCCAGCAGCTTAGGACCCCTTCTAGCGGGGACCCCCTACGAGCAGTACTTC	CASSLGPLLAGTPYEQYF	-	TRBV7-2	TRBJ2-7	TRBD2
TGTGCCAGCAGCTTAGTTAGGGCTAGCGCAGATACGCAGTATTTT	CASSLVRASADTQYF	-	TRBV7-8	TRBJ2-3	-
TGCGCCAGCAGCTTGGCCGAGAGGGGGCGGAAGGAGACCCAGTACTTC	CASSLAERGRKETQYF	-	TRBV5-1	TRBJ2-5	TRBD1
TGTGCCAGCAGCTTAGATCAAGGGGCTGAGCAGTTCTTC	CASSLDQGAEQFF	-	TRBV7-9	TRBJ2-1	-
TGCGCCAGCAGCGCTAGCGGGACCTACGAGCAGTACTTC	CASSASGTYEQYF	-	TRBV5-1	TRBJ2-7	TRBD2
TGTGCCAGCTCATCCCCCGGAAGAAGGGGATGGGAAAAACTGTTTTTT	CASSSPGRRGWEKLFF	-	TRBV18	TRBJ1-4	-
TGTGCCATCAGTGATCCGACAAGGACCAAAAACATTCAGTACTTC	CAISDPTRTKNIQYF	-	TRBV10-3	TRBJ2-4	-
TGTGCCTGGAGGGGGTCTGGGGCTACGAGAGGGACCCAGTACTTC	CAWRGSGATRGTQYF	-	TRBV30	TRBJ2-5	-
TGCGCCAGCAGCCAATATGGCCCTAACTATGGCTACACCTTC	CASSQYGPNYGYTF	-	TRBV4-1	TRBJ1-2	-
TGTGCCAGCAGTTACGACACAGGGGTGTATGAAAAACTGTTTTTT	CASSYDTGVYEKLFF	-	TRBV6-2/TRBV6-3	TRBJ1-4	TRBD1
TGCGCCAGCAGCCATAGCGGGGGGTGGGGAGAGACCCAGTACTTC	CASSHSGGWGETQYF	-	TRBV4-3	TRBJ2-5	TRBD2
TGCGCCAGCAGAGGGACAGGGGAAAGCAATCAGCCCCAGCATTTT	CASRGTGESNQPQHF	-	TRBV10-2	TRBJ1-5	TRBD1